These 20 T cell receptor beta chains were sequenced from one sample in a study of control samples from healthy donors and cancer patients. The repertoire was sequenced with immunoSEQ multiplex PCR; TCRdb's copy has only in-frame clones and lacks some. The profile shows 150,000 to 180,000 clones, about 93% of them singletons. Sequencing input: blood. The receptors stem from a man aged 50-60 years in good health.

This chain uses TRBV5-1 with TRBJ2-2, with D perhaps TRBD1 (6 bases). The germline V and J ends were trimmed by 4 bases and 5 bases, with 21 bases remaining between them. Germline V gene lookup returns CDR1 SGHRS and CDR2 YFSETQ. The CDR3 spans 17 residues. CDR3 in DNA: TGCGCCAGCAGCCCGGCCAAGGGGGACACGGGGACCGGGGAGCTGTTTTTT. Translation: CASSPAKGDTGTGELFF.

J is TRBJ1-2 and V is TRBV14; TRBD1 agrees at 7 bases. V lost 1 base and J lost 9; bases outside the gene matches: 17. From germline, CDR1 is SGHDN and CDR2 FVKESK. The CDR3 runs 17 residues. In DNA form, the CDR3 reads TGTGCCAGCAGCCAAGGGCTGGGAGAACAGGGGTGGAGGAGCTACACCTTC. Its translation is CASSQGLGEQGWRSYTF.

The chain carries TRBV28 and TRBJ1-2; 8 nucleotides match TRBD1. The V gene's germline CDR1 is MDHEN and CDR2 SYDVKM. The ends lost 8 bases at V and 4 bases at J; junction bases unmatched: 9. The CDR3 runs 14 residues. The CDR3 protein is CASGQGRSIYGYTF. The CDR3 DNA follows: TGTGCCAGCGGACAGGGAAGGTCGATCTATGGCTACACCTTC.

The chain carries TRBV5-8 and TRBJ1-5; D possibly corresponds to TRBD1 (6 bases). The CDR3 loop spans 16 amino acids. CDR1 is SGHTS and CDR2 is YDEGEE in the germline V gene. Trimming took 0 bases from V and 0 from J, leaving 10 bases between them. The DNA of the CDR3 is TGTGCCAGCAGCTTGGGCGGGACACCTAGCAATCAGCCCCAGCATTTT. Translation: CASSLGGTPSNQPQHF.

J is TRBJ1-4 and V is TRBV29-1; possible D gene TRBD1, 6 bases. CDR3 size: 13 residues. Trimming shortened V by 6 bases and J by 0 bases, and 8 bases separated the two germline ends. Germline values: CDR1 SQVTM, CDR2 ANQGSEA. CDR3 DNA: TGCAGCGTAGGGACAACAACTAATGAAAAACTGTTTTTT. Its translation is CSVGTTTNEKLFF. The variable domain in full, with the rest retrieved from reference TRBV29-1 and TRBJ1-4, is SAVISQKPSRDICQRGTSLTIQCQVDSQVTMMFWYRQQPGQSLTLIATANQGSEATYESGFVIDKFPISRPNLTFSTLTVSNMSPEDSSIYLCSVGTTTNEKLFFGSGTQLSVL.

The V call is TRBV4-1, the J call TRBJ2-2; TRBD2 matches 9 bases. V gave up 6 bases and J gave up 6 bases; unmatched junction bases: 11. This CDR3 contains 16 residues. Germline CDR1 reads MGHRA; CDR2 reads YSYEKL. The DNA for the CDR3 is TGCGCCAGCAGACGACCTTTAGCGGGAGAAGCCGGGGAGCTGTTTTTT. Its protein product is CASRRPLAGEAGELFF.

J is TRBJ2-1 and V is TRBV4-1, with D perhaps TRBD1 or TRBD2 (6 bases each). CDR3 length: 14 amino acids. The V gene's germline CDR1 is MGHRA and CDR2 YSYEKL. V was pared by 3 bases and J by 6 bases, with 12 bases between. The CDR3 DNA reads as TGCGCCAGCAGCCAGGAGAGGGGGGTCAATGAGCAGTTCTTC. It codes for CASSQERGVNEQFF.

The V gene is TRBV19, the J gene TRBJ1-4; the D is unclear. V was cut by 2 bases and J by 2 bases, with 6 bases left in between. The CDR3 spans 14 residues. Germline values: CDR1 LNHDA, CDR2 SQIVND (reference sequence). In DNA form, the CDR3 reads TGTGCCAGTAGTATATTTTTCACTAATGAAAAACTGTTTTTT. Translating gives CASSIFFTNEKLFF.

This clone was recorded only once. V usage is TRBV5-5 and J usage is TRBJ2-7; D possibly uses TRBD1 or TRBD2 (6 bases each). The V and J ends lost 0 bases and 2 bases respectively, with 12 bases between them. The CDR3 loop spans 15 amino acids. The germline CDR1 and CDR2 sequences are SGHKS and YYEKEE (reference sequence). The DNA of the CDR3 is TGTGCCAGCAGCTTGGAGGGGGGTAGGACCTACGAGCAGTACTTC. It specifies CASSLEGGRTYEQYF.

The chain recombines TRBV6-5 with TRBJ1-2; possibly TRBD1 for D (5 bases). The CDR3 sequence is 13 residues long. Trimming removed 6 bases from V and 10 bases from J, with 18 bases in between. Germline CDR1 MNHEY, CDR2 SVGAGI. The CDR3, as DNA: TGTGCCAGCAGCCTACCTGGGACCGAAGACTACACCTTC. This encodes CASSLPGTEDYTF.

CDR3 DNA sequence: TGTGCCAGCAGCTCTTCCTGGGGCTCTGGAAACACCATATATTTT. It codes for CASSSSWGSGNTIYF. This chain uses TRBV7-9 with TRBJ1-3, with no clear D. The germline CDR1 and CDR2 sequences are SEHNR and FQNEAQ (reference sequence). The V end was cut by 4 bases, the J end by 0 bases, with 10 bases between. This CDR3 spans 15 amino acids. Together with reference TRBV7-9 and TRBJ1-3, the CDR3 gives the full variable domain: DTGVSQNPRHKITKRGQNVTFRCDPISEHNRLYWYRQTLGQGPEFLTYFQNEAQLEKSRLLSDRFSAERPKGSFSTLEIQRTEQGDSAMYLCASSSSWGSGNTIYFGEGSWLTVV.

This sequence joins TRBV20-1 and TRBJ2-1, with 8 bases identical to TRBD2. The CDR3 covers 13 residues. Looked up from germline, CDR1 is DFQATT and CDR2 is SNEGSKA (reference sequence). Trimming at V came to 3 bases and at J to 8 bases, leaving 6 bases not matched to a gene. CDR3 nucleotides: TGCAGTGCTAGTGCCGGGCGGGAGGATGAGCAGTTCTTC. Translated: CSASAGREDEQFF.

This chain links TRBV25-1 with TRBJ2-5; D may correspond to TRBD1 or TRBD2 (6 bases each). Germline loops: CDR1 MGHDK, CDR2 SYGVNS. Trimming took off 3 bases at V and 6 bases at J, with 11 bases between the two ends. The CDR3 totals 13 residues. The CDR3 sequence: CASSEGGSQTQYF. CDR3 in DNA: TGTGCCAGCAGTGAGGGGGGCTCGCAGACCCAGTACTTC. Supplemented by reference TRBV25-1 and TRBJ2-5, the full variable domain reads EADIYQTPRYLVIGTGKKITLECSQTMGHDKMYWYQQDPGMELHLIHYSYGVNSTEKGDLSSESTVSRIRTEHFPLTLESARPSHTSQYLCASSEGGSQTQYFGPGTRLLVL.

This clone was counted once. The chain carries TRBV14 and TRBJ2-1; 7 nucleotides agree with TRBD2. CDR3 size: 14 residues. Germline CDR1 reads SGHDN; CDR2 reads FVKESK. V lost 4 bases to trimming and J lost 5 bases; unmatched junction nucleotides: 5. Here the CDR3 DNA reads TGTGCCAGCAGCCGGAGCGGGATCGACAATGAGCAGTTCTTC. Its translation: CASSRSGIDNEQFF.

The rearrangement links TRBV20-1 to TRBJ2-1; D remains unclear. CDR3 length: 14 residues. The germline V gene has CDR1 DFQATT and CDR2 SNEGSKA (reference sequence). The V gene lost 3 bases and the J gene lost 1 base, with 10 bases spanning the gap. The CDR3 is CSASRSQSYNEQFF. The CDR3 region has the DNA TGCAGTGCTAGTAGGAGTCAGTCCTACAATGAGCAGTTCTTC.

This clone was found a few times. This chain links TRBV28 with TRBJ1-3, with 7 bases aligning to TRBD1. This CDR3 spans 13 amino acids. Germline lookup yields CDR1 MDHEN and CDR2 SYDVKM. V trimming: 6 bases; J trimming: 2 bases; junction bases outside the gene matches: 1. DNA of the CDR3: TGTGCCAGCAGGAGGGGGCCTGGAAACACCATATATTTT. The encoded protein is CASRRGPGNTIYF. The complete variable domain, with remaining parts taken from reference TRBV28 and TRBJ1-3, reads DVKVTQSSRYLVKRTGEKVFLECVQDMDHENMFWYRQDPGLGLRLIYFSYDVKMKEKGDIPEGYSVSREKKERFSLILESASTNQTSMYLCASRRGPGNTIYFGEGSWLTVV.

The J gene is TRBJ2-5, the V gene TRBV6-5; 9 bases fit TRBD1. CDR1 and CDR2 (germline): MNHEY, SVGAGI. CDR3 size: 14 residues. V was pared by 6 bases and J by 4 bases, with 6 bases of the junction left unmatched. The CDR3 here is CASRQGALGETQYF. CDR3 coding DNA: TGTGCCAGCAGACAGGGGGCGCTGGGAGAGACCCAGTACTTC.

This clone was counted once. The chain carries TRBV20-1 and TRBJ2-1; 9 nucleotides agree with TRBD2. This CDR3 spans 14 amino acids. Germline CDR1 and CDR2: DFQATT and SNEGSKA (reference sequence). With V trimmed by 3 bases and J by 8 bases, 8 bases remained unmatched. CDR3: CSASLAGGPHEQFF. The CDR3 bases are TGCAGTGCTAGTCTGGCGGGAGGGCCGCATGAGCAGTTCTTC.

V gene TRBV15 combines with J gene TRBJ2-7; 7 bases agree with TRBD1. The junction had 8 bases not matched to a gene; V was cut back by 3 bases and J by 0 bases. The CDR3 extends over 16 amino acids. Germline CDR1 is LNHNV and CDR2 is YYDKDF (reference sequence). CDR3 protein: CATSRGTGARSYEQYF. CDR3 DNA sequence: TGTGCCACCAGCAGGGGAACAGGGGCTCGCTCCTACGAGCAGTACTTC.

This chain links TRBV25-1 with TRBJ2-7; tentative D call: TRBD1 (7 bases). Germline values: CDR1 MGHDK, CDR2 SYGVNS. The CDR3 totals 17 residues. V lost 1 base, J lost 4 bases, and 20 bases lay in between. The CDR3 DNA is TGTGCCAGCAGTGAATCCCCCCGACAGGGAGGTGGGTACGAGCAGTACTTC. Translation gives CASSESPRQGGGYEQYF.